The 14 T cell receptor beta chains below all came from one sample that was sequenced in a study of lymphopenia after photon versus proton radiotherapy. Produced via immunoSEQ multiplex PCR; TCRdb's table is partial and in-frame only. The sample holds around 160,000 clones, approximately 91% seen once. This specimen was peripheral blood, taken from a patient treated with photon-based radiotherapy. Receptors originate from a man aged 45 to 65 with gastric cancer.

The V gene is TRBV4-1, the J gene TRBJ1-5, with 7 nucleotides matching TRBD1. CDR1 is MGHRA, CDR2 YSYEKL, per germline. V was clipped by 5 bases and J by 7 bases; unmatched bases: 8. The CDR3 runs 14 residues. The CDR3 sequence: CASSSTGATQPQHF. The DNA for the CDR3 is TGCGCCAGCAGCTCTACAGGGGCTACGCAGCCCCAGCATTTT.

V and J are TRBV19 and TRBJ1-5; 7 positions match TRBD1. Trimming removed 5 bases from V and 0 bases from J; junction bases left unmatched: 7. Germline CDR1 reads LNHDA; CDR2 reads SQIVND (reference sequence). This CDR3 spans 16 amino acids. The CDR3 loop is CASSAGQYYSNQPQHF. The CDR3 DNA reads as TGTGCCAGTAGTGCGGGACAGTACTATAGCAATCAGCCCCAGCATTTT.

The rearrangement uses TRBV4-1 and TRBJ2-1; 10 bases fit TRBD2. Germline CDR1 and CDR2: MGHRA and YSYEKL. Germline trimming cut 3 bases from V and 6 bases from J; bases unmatched to any gene: 11. The CDR3 runs to 17 residues. Written as DNA, the CDR3 is TGCGCCAGCAGCCAGGGTCCCGTAGCGGGAGGACCCAATGAGCAGTTCTTC. The encoded protein is CASSQGPVAGGPNEQFF.

V gene TRBV19 combines with J gene TRBJ2-7, with 10 bases matching TRBD2. Per germline, CDR1 LNHDA and CDR2 SQIVND (reference sequence). V lost 1 base to trimming and J lost 4 bases; unmatched junction nucleotides: 4. CDR3 size: 15 residues. Here the CDR3 reads CASSIGLAGAYEQYF. CDR3 sequence (DNA): TGTGCCAGTAGTATAGGCCTAGCGGGAGCTTACGAGCAGTACTTC.

V is TRBV11-3 and J is TRBJ2-1; 15 nucleotides agree with TRBD2. V shed 5 bases, J shed 7 bases, and the junction held 6 bases outside the gene matches. The CDR3 totals 16 residues. From germline, CDR1 is SGHNT and CDR2 YENEEA. The CDR3 loop is CASSPRGLAGGNEQFF. The CDR3 region has the DNA TGTGCCAGCAGCCCCCGTGGACTAGCGGGAGGGAATGAGCAGTTCTTC.

This chain uses TRBV4-1 with TRBJ2-3; D gene unclear. This CDR3 comprises 12 residues. V was clipped by 4 bases and J by 4 bases, with 6 bases between them. From germline, CDR1 is MGHRA and CDR2 YSYEKL. The CDR3 loop reads CASSRNADTQYF. CDR3 coding DNA: TGCGCCAGCAGCCGCAATGCAGATACGCAGTATTTT.

The chain combines TRBV7-3 with TRBJ2-7; 7 bases match TRBD1. This CDR3 region has 14 residues. V lost 5 bases to trimming and J lost 2 bases; unmatched junction nucleotides: 6. CDR1 and CDR2 (germline): SGHTA, FQGTGA. In nucleotides, the CDR3 is TGTGCCAGCAGCCCGACAGGGATGACCTACGAGCAGTACTTC. Its protein is CASSPTGMTYEQYF.

V and J are TRBV7-2 and TRBJ2-3; D is unresolved. Per germline, CDR1 SGHTA and CDR2 FQGNSA. V was clipped by 4 bases and J by 2 bases, with 7 bases between them. CDR3 length: 13 amino acids. The CDR3 here is CASSSRVTDTQYF. The CDR3 DNA reads as TGTGCCAGCAGCTCGCGAGTCACAGATACGCAGTATTTT. The variable domain in full, with the rest retrieved from reference TRBV7-2 and TRBJ2-3, is GAGVSQSPSNKVTEKGKDVELRCDPISGHTALYWYRQSLGQGLEFLIYFQGNSAPDKSGLPSDRFSAERTGGSVSTLTIQRTQQEDSAVYLCASSSRVTDTQYFGPGTRLTVL.

The rearrangement joins TRBV11-2 to TRBJ2-1; no firm D call. Germline V gene lookup returns CDR1 SGHAT and CDR2 FQNNGV. Trimming removed 1 base from V and 8 bases from J, with 9 bases in between. There are 13 residues in the CDR3. The CDR3 sequence is CASSLAGFDEQFF. The CDR3 bases are TGTGCCAGCAGCTTAGCCGGGTTCGATGAGCAGTTCTTC.

Concerning this clone: The sample carries other DNA sequences with the same CDR3. The chain joins TRBV28 to TRBJ1-1, with 7 nucleotides matching TRBD1. The germline V gene has CDR1 MDHEN and CDR2 SYDVKM. CDR3 length equals 16 residues. The V segment lost 5 bases and the J segment 0 bases; nucleotides outside the gene matches: 9. The CDR3 region has the DNA TGTGCCAGCAGTCCCTATAAGGGGGCGGTGAACACTGAAGCTTTCTTT. This encodes CASSPYKGAVNTEAFF.

This clone was observed a handful of times. This rearrangement joins TRBV30 to TRBJ1-6; TRBD1 is a possible D gene (6 bases). Trimming removed 2 bases at V and 7 bases at J, with 12 bases between. Germline CDR1 GTSNPN, CDR2 SVGIG (reference sequence). The CDR3 consists of 14 residues. The CDR3 DNA reads TGTGCCTGGAGTTCAGGGGAGTCCAATTCACCCCTCCACTTT. Its protein is CAWSSGESNSPLHF.

The genes are TRBV30 and TRBJ2-2, with D perhaps matching TRBD1 (7 bases). The CDR3 loop spans 14 amino acids. In germline, CDR1 is GTSNPN, CDR2 SVGIG (reference sequence). V lost 3 bases, J lost 3 bases, and 11 bases lay in between. Here the CDR3 DNA reads TGTGCCTGGAGGGGGGGACAGCACACCGGGGAGCTGTTTTTT. This encodes CAWRGGQHTGELFF.

The V call is TRBV6-1, the J call TRBJ2-7; 7 positions agree with TRBD2. The CDR3 is 15 residues long. The germline V gene encodes CDR1 MNHNS and CDR2 SASEGT. The V gene end was trimmed by 1 base and the J gene end by 0 bases; junction bases not matched to a gene: 3. The CDR3 here is CASSEVAGASYEQYF. The CDR3 DNA reads as TGTGCCAGCAGTGAAGTTGCGGGAGCCTCCTACGAGCAGTACTTC.

The chain combines TRBV5-1 with TRBJ2-7; 13 positions agree with TRBD2. Per the germline V gene, CDR1 is SGHRS and CDR2 is YFSETQ. V lost 2 bases and J lost 3; bases outside the gene matches: 2. This CDR3 is 15 amino acids long. The CDR3 DNA reads TGCGCCAGCAGCTTAGGACTAGCGGGGGTCTACGAGCAGTACTTC. This gives the protein CASSLGLAGVYEQYF.